This paragraph covers one TCR beta chain sequence. These data belong to a study of T-cell memory formation after mild COVID-19. CDR3 size: 11 residues. Germline V CDR1 and CDR2: DFQATT, SNEGSKA (reference sequence). With 3 bases clipped from V and 10 bases from J, the junction kept 2 bases outside the gene matches. TCRdb redid the calling of the 5' RACE reads with MiXCR, one entry per CDR3 protein. The sample has under 200,000 distinct CDR3 sequences; about 28% are singletons. This TCR was recovered from an adult woman who had mild COVID-19 (a few samples of this study predate the infection). Cell type and time point are not known. This chain uses TRBV20-1 with TRBJ2-1; 8 bases are a match to TRBD1. The specimen was PBMCs or a T cell subset sorted from them (not recorded which). This CDR3 reads CSASRTGEQFF. Here the CDR3 DNA reads TGCAGTGCTAGCAGGACAGGGGAGCAGTTCTTC.